This T cell receptor (beta chain) was sequenced during a study of beta chain features in type 1 diabetes. Findings and caveats of the study: Sequencing used cDNA, and cells with high TCR expression could therefore be over-represented.

This clone was counted only a few times. Its antigen is undetermined. The CDR3 spans 17 residues. Germline loops: CDR1 SGHVS, CDR2 FQNEAQ. Trimming cost V 5 bases and J 1 base; bases outside gene matches: 9. Every isolated RNA sample was fully reverse transcribed, so sequencing captured expressed TCRB transcripts. Clones were sequenced by immunoSEQ multiplex PCR, and TCRdb holds only the in-frame ones, with some missing. The sample shows almost 250,000 clones, over 12% of them seen only once. This TCR came from a woman between 35 and 50 years old in good health. This chain connects TRBV7-8 to TRBJ2-7, with TRBD2 identical over 12 bases. Sequencing was performed on naive CD4+ T cells from blood. CDR3: CASSPRLAGALSYEQYF. The CDR3, as DNA: TGTGCCAGCAGCCCTCGACTAGCGGGGGCCTTATCCTACGAGCAGTACTTC.